The 7 T cell receptor beta chains below come from one sample, sequenced in a study of T cells in Graves' hyperthyroidism and ophthalmopathy. Using RNA transcripts as the source, TCR beta CDR3 regions were amplified. Carried out on the TCR CDR3, a first-round RT-PCR used the HTBI primer set. MiXCR, run by TCRdb on the multiplex PCR reads, gives a single entry per CDR3 protein. The repertoire has about 740,000 distinct CDR3 sequences, about 15% of them found once; the top ten carry approximately 10%. The specimen was blood. The receptor source for this set is a woman aged 18 to 35 with Graves' hyperthyroidism.

This clonotype was detected ten times or more. The chain carries TRBV7-8 and TRBJ2-1; 7 bases align to TRBD2. Germline V gene data show CDR1 as SGHVS and CDR2 as FQNEAQ. The CDR3 is 17 residues long. The ends lost 4 bases at V and 0 bases at J; junction bases unmatched: 9. The CDR3 DNA is TGTGCCAGCAGCTATCCGGGAGGCCCGAGCTCCTACAATGAGCAGTTCTTC. Translation gives CASSYPGGPSSYNEQFF.

This clonotype was detected many times. The V gene is TRBV2, the J gene TRBJ1-1; no clear D. The CDR3 consists of 14 residues. CDR1 and CDR2 from the germline V gene are SNHLY and FYNNEI. The V end was cut by 4 bases, the J end by 3 bases, with 12 bases between. The CDR3, as DNA: TGTGCCAGCAGTGGGAGAGTTGGGTACACTGAAGCTTTCTTT. Protein product: CASSGRVGYTEAFF.

Ten or more counts support this clonotype. The CDR3 sequence is CASAGRESGELFF. The CDR3 DNA reads as TGTGCCAGCGCTGGGAGAGAAAGCGGGGAGCTGTTTTTT. This chain joins TRBV7-9 and TRBJ2-2, with D possibly matching TRBD2 (5 bases). Germline V lookup: CDR1 SEHNR, CDR2 FQNEAQ (reference sequence). Trimming took off 8 bases at V and 7 bases at J, with 14 bases between the two ends. The CDR3 contains 13 residues.

A note on this clonotype: This clone may be a read error of a much larger clone one base away. This rearrangement joins TRBV12-3 or TRBV12-4 to TRBJ1-2; no clear D. The CDR3 sequence is 13 residues long. The ends were cut back, 5 bases at V and 4 bases at J, with 11 bases in the middle. CDR3 nucleotides: TGTGCCAGCAGTCCTTTCGTGGGCTATGGCTACACCTTC. This codes for CASSPFVGYGYTF.

This clonotype has at least ten counts. The chain combines TRBV28 with TRBJ2-3; the match to TRBD2 covers 9 bases. The ends lost 8 bases at V and 6 bases at J; junction bases unmatched: 9. The CDR3 totals 14 residues. CDR1 and CDR2 from the germline V gene are MDHEN and SYDVKM. CDR3 in DNA: TGTGCCAGCCACTCGTACGCGGGGGGGGATACGCAGTATTTT. Amino acids: CASHSYAGGDTQYF.

This rearrangement joins TRBV3-1 to TRBJ2-4; TRBD2 matches at 15 bases. Germline CDR1 and CDR2: LGHDT and YNNKEL (reference sequence). This CDR3 is built from 20 residues. The trim removed 4 bases at V and 3 bases at J, leaving 13 bases unmatched. The chain's CDR3 is CASSREKGLAGGGVKNIQYF. CDR3 DNA: TGTGCCAGCAGCCGGGAAAAGGGACTAGCGGGAGGCGGAGTCAAAAACATTCAGTACTTC. The whole variable domain, remainder taken from reference TRBV3-1 and TRBJ2-4, is DTAVSQTPKYLVTQMGNDKSIKCEQNLGHDTMYWYKQDSKKFLKIMFSYNNKELIINETVPNRFSPKSPDKAHLNLHINSLELGDSAVYFCASSREKGLAGGGVKNIQYFGAGTRLSVL.

Ten or more counts support this clonotype. The genes are TRBV20-1 and TRBJ2-5, with TRBD2 as a possible D gene (6 bases). This CDR3 is built from 14 residues. Trimming stripped 6 bases from V and 4 bases from J, with 18 bases between. Germline lookup yields CDR1 DFQATT and CDR2 SNEGSKA (reference sequence). DNA for the CDR3: TGCAGTGCCCTGCCGGGAGTTGGAGTAGAGACCCAGTACTTC. It codes for CSALPGVGVETQYF.